A selection of T cell receptor beta chains follows, all from one sample in a study of siplizumab effects on memory and regulatory T cells. The data were produced by immunoSEQ multiplex PCR, yet TCRdb's version contains in-frame clones alone and is incomplete. Of about 120,000 clones in the sample, less than 95% were seen once. Specimen: non-Treg CD4+ T cells sorted from blood. Receptors originate from a human donor in good health. The CDR3 runs from the conserved cysteine through the conserved F or W. The order of the fields is V gene, clone size, CDR3 length, J gene, D gene, CDR3 protein, CDR3 DNA. The D gene is left open where the match is weak. Size is omitted from some rows. Given values are once, few, many or a class for expanded clones.

V: TRBV25-1
size: NA
length: 16
J: TRBJ1-2
D: NA
CDR3: CASSEIGTATGNGYTF
DNA: TGTGCCAGCAGTGAGATTGGGACGGCCACGGGGAATGGCTACACCTTC

V: TRBV19
size: NA
length: 14
J: TRBJ1-6
D: NA
CDR3: CASSILGGDSPLHF
DNA: TGTGCCAGTAGTATATTGGGTGGAGATTCACCCCTCCACTTT

V: TRBV6-5
size: NA
length: 14
J: TRBJ2-5
D: NA
CDR3: CASSARAMGETQYF
DNA: TGTGCCAGCAGCGCCCGGGCGATGGGGGAGACCCAGTACTTC

V: TRBV25-1
size: NA
length: 17
J: TRBJ2-2
D: NA
CDR3: CASSEYRTDSNTGELFF
DNA: TGTGCCAGCAGTGAATACCGGACTGATTCGAACACCGGGGAGCTGTTTTTT

V: TRBV5-1
size: NA
length: 13
J: TRBJ2-7
D: NA
CDR3: CASSADNLYEQYF
DNA: TGCGCCAGCAGCGCCGACAATCTCTACGAGCAGTACTTC

V: TRBV12-5
size: NA
length: 15
J: TRBJ2-7
D: NA
CDR3: CASGLQGRPMYEQYF
DNA: TGTGCTAGTGGTTTGCAGGGGAGGCCCATGTACGAGCAGTACTTC

V: TRBV5-1
size: NA
length: 15
J: TRBJ2-5
D: NA
CDR3: CASTSDGGGKETQYF
DNA: TGCGCCAGCACCTCCGATGGAGGGGGGAAAGAGACCCAGTACTTC

V: TRBV6-5
size: once
length: 14
J: TRBJ2-7
D: NA
CDR3: CASRTTGTTDEQYF
DNA: TGTGCCAGCAGAACAACAGGGACTACCGACGAGCAGTACTTC

V: TRBV5-6
size: NA
length: 13
J: TRBJ1-2
D: TRBD1
CDR3: CASSDDRAYGYTF
DNA: TGTGCCAGCAGCGACGACAGGGCCTATGGCTACACCTTC

V: TRBV6-6
size: NA
length: 12
J: TRBJ1-2
D: NA
CDR3: CASTMDSYGYTF
DNA: TGTGCCAGCACTATGGACAGCTATGGCTACACCTTC

V: TRBV5-8
size: NA
length: 15
J: TRBJ2-7
D: TRBD1
CDR3: CASSLGDRGFYEQYF
DNA: TGTGCCAGCAGCTTGGGGGACAGGGGATTCTACGAGCAGTACTTC

V: TRBV25-1
size: NA
length: 15
J: TRBJ2-1
D: NA
CDR3: CASSEPGRSYNEQFF
DNA: TGTGCCAGCAGTGAACCTGGTCGCTCCTACAATGAGCAGTTCTTC

V: TRBV4-1
size: NA
length: 15
J: TRBJ2-2
D: NA
CDR3: CASSHLHVPTGELFF
DNA: TGCGCCAGCAGCCACTTACACGTTCCGACCGGGGAGCTGTTTTTT

V: TRBV18
size: NA
length: 15
J: TRBJ1-4
D: TRBD1
CDR3: CASSPWTGGNEKLFF
DNA: TGTGCCAGCTCACCTTGGACAGGAGGTAACGAAAAACTGTTTTTT

V: TRBV11-3
size: NA
length: 15
J: TRBJ2-7
D: NA
CDR3: CASSAGTGSSYEQYF
DNA: TGTGCCAGCAGCGCCGGGACCGGTAGCTCCTACGAGCAGTACTTC

V: TRBV5-1
size: NA
length: 14
J: TRBJ2-1
D: NA
CDR3: CASRGRLVNNEQFF
DNA: TGCGCCAGCAGGGGACGCTTAGTAAACAATGAGCAGTTCTTC

V: TRBV19
size: NA
length: 17
J: TRBJ1-4
D: TRBD1
CDR3: CASTNTRGQGTNEKLFF
DNA: TGTGCCAGTACAAACACGCGGGGACAGGGGACTAATGAAAAACTGTTTTTT

V: TRBV19
size: few
length: 15
J: TRBJ2-7
D: NA
CDR3: CASSRVGDLLPQQYF
DNA: TGTGCCAGTAGTCGGGTGGGCGACTTACTCCCTCAGCAGTACTTC

V: TRBV2
size: few
length: 15
J: TRBJ1-4
D: TRBD1
CDR3: CASTPRTGGMEKLFF
DNA: TGTGCCAGCACCCCGAGGACAGGGGGCATGGAAAAACTGTTTTTT

V: TRBV19
size: NA
length: 15
J: TRBJ2-7
D: TRBD1
CDR3: CASSIWGQGIYEQYF
DNA: TGTGCCAGTAGTATATGGGGACAGGGGATCTACGAGCAGTACTTC

V: TRBV10-1
size: NA
length: 14
J: TRBJ2-1
D: NA
CDR3: CASSESGLLNEQFF
DNA: TGCGCCAGCAGTGAGTCAGGGTTGTTAAATGAGCAGTTCTTC

V: TRBV2
size: NA
length: 14
J: TRBJ2-3
D: TRBD2
CDR3: CASNERGEADTQYF
DNA: TGTGCCAGCAACGAGCGGGGAGAGGCAGATACGCAGTATTTT

V: TRBV5-4
size: NA
length: 17
J: TRBJ2-3
D: TRBD2
CDR3: CASSLGGLAGGTDTQYF
DNA: TGTGCCAGCAGCTTGGGGGGACTAGCGGGAGGGACAGATACGCAGTATTTT

V: TRBV9
size: NA
length: 16
J: TRBJ2-3
D: TRBD2
CDR3: CASSGGRASGRNTQYF
DNA: TGTGCCAGCAGCGGGGGGAGGGCTAGCGGGAGAAATACGCAGTATTTT

V: TRBV4-1
size: NA
length: 15
J: TRBJ2-1
D: TRBD2
CDR3: CASSQDQGSGRIRFF
DNA: TGCGCCAGCAGCCAAGATCAAGGTAGCGGGAGGATTCGGTTCTTC

V: TRBV5-1
size: NA
length: 15
J: TRBJ1-2
D: TRBD1
CDR3: CASSRPGQNFYGYTF
DNA: TGCGCCAGCAGCCGACCGGGACAGAATTTTTATGGCTACACCTTC

V: TRBV5-6
size: NA
length: 16
J: TRBJ2-7
D: NA
CDR3: CASSFGGLGSSYEQYF
DNA: TGTGCCAGCAGCTTTGGTGGACTCGGAAGCTCCTACGAGCAGTACTTC

V: TRBV7-9
size: NA
length: 15
J: TRBJ1-1
D: NA
CDR3: CASSLGPQGGTEAFF
DNA: TGTGCCAGCAGCTTAGGTCCCCAGGGTGGCACTGAAGCTTTCTTT

V: TRBV15
size: NA
length: 17
J: TRBJ2-7
D: NA
CDR3: CATSRDSGLTFPYEQYF
DNA: TGTGCCACCAGCAGAGATTCCGGACTGACGTTCCCCTACGAGCAGTACTTC

V: TRBV29-1
size: NA
length: 15
J: TRBJ1-1
D: NA
CDR3: CSLDKTATVNTEAFF
DNA: TGCAGCCTTGACAAGACAGCCACCGTGAACACTGAAGCTTTCTTT

V: TRBV18
size: once
length: 20
J: TRBJ2-2
D: TRBD2
CDR3: CASSPRAGLAGASNTGELFF
DNA: TGTGCCAGCTCACCGAGAGCCGGACTAGCGGGGGCCTCGAACACCGGGGAGCTGTTTTTT

V: TRBV6-5
size: NA
length: 15
J: TRBJ1-5
D: TRBD1
CDR3: CASSYSTGGKQPQHF
DNA: TGTGCCAGCAGTTACTCGACAGGGGGCAAACAGCCCCAGCATTTT

V: TRBV6-5
size: NA
length: 15
J: TRBJ2-3
D: TRBD2
CDR3: CASSIRGEITDTQYF
DNA: TGTGCCAGCAGTATACGGGGGGAGATCACAGATACGCAGTATTTT

V: TRBV2
size: once
length: 16
J: TRBJ1-3
D: NA
CDR3: CASSLRTASSGNTIYF
DNA: TGTGCCAGCAGTTTACGGACAGCCAGCTCTGGAAACACCATATATTTT

V: TRBV18
size: NA
length: 13
J: TRBJ1-5
D: NA
CDR3: CASSPDGNQPQHF
DNA: TGTGCCAGCTCACCAGACGGAAATCAGCCCCAGCATTTT

V: TRBV5-8
size: NA
length: 12
J: TRBJ2-1
D: NA
CDR3: CASSFKGYEQFF
DNA: TGTGCCAGCAGCTTTAAGGGGTATGAGCAGTTCTTC

V: TRBV11-2
size: NA
length: 16
J: TRBJ1-2
D: TRBD1
CDR3: CASSLVGQGAPYGYTF
DNA: TGTGCCAGCAGCTTAGTAGGGCAGGGGGCACCCTATGGCTACACCTTC

V: TRBV5-1
size: NA
length: 15
J: TRBJ2-1
D: TRBD1
CDR3: CASSWGQVSYNEQFF
DNA: TGCGCCAGCAGCTGGGGACAGGTTTCCTACAATGAGCAGTTCTTC

V: TRBV5-1
size: once
length: 13
J: TRBJ1-1
D: NA
CDR3: CASSRSENTEAFF
DNA: TGCGCCAGCAGCCGATCGGAAAACACTGAAGCTTTCTTT

V: TRBV4-1
size: NA
length: 16
J: TRBJ2-1
D: NA
CDR3: CASSQGGRITYNEQFF
DNA: TGCGCCAGCAGCCAAGGTGGTAGAATCACCTACAATGAGCAGTTCTTC

V: TRBV5-1
size: NA
length: 13
J: TRBJ1-1
D: TRBD1
CDR3: CASSLDRITEAFF
DNA: TGTGCCAGCAGCTTGGACAGGATCACTGAAGCTTTCTTT

V: TRBV29-1
size: NA
length: 19
J: TRBJ2-2
D: TRBD1
CDR3: CSVANRGTGANWGTGELFF
DNA: TGCAGCGTCGCCAATCGCGGGACAGGGGCCAATTGGGGCACCGGGGAGCTGTTTTTT

V: TRBV20-1
size: NA
length: 11
J: TRBJ2-5
D: NA
CDR3: CSARGGSTQYF
DNA: TGCAGTGCTAGAGGTGGGAGCACCCAGTACTTC

V: TRBV10-3
size: NA
length: 13
J: TRBJ1-2
D: NA
CDR3: CAISAEQNYGYTF
DNA: TGTGCCATCAGTGCAGAACAGAACTATGGCTACACCTTC

V: TRBV5-1
size: NA
length: 14
J: TRBJ2-7
D: TRBD1
CDR3: CASSFWDRTYEQYF
DNA: TGCGCCAGCAGCTTCTGGGACAGGACCTACGAGCAGTACTTC

V: TRBV6-4
size: NA
length: 15
J: TRBJ1-5
D: NA
CDR3: CASSDEFSQGQPQHF
DNA: TGTGCCAGCAGTGACGAGTTTTCCCAAGGTCAGCCCCAGCATTTT

V: TRBV2
size: once
length: 14
J: TRBJ1-3
D: NA
CDR3: CASSEAGTGNTIYF
DNA: TGTGCCAGCAGTGAAGCAGGAACTGGAAACACCATATATTTT

V: TRBV5-1
size: NA
length: 11
J: TRBJ2-5
D: NA
CDR3: CASSQQETQYF
DNA: TGCGCCAGCAGCCAGCAAGAGACCCAGTACTTC

V: TRBV14
size: NA
length: 14
J: TRBJ2-7
D: NA
CDR3: CASSQLGSSYEQYF
DNA: TGTGCCAGCAGCCAATTAGGGAGCTCCTACGAGCAGTACTTC

V: TRBV6-5
size: NA
length: 12
J: TRBJ1-2
D: NA
CDR3: CASSYFPGGYTF
DNA: TGTGCCAGCAGTTACTTCCCGGGGGGCTACACCTTC

V: TRBV5-4
size: NA
length: 18
J: TRBJ1-2
D: TRBD1
CDR3: CASRPPPGQVGPLYGYTF
DNA: TGTGCCAGCAGGCCACCCCCGGGACAGGTCGGTCCCCTCTATGGCTACACCTTC

V: TRBV6-6
size: NA
length: 13
J: TRBJ2-3
D: NA
CDR3: CASRLLGTDTQYF
DNA: TGTGCCAGCAGACTACTTGGGACAGATACGCAGTATTTT

V: TRBV19
size: few
length: 13
J: TRBJ2-4
D: NA
CDR3: CASSIWGRDIQYF
DNA: TGTGCCAGTAGTATTTGGGGACGTGACATTCAGTACTTC

V: TRBV7-9
size: once
length: 13
J: TRBJ1-5
D: NA
CDR3: CASGVGPNQPQHF
DNA: TGTGCCAGCGGTGTAGGGCCCAATCAGCCCCAGCATTTT